What follows are 28 T cell receptor beta chains derived from one specimen sequenced in a study of T-cell reconstitution after alpha-beta-depleted transplantation in children. Using unique molecular identifiers, the investigators prepared the TCRbeta library. TCRdb analysed the PCR reads with MiXCR anew, one entry per CDR3 protein. The profile shows 100,000 or so distinct CDR3 sequences, less than 25% of them singletons. The sequencing here drew on PBMCs, taken before TCRalphabeta/CD19-depleted stem cell transplant. The receptors come from a boy aged 2-15 years with acute lymphoblastic leukemia, due to receive a stem cell transplant.

The rearrangement uses TRBV20-1 and TRBJ1-2; weak D call: TRBD1 (5 bases). From germline, CDR1 is DFQATT and CDR2 SNEGSKA (reference sequence). Trimming removed 6 bases from V and 2 bases from J, with 7 bases in between. The length of the CDR3 is 11 residues. The CDR3 nucleotides read TGCAGTGCCGCAGGGAACTATGGCTACACCTTC. As protein: CSAAGNYGYTF.

This clonotype has at least ten counts. The gene calls are TRBV5-1 and TRBJ2-5; tentative D call: TRBD1 (5 bases). This CDR3 spans 11 amino acids. V gave up 4 bases and J gave up 4 bases, with 5 bases separating them. CDR1 and CDR2 from the germline V gene are SGHRS and YFSETQ. The CDR3 nucleotides read TGCGCCAGCAGCCAGGGAGAGACCCAGTACTTC. Protein sequence: CASSQGETQYF.

The chain uses TRBV28 and TRBJ2-7; 9 bases line up with TRBD1. CDR1 is MDHEN and CDR2 is SYDVKM in the germline V gene. The CDR3 is 14 residues long. V trimming: 4 bases; J trimming: 6 bases; junction bases outside the gene matches: 7. The CDR3 nucleotides are TGTGCCAGCAGTTCTGTCCGGACAGGGGTCGAGCAGTACTTC. Protein: CASSSVRTGVEQYF.

The chain recombines TRBV7-9 with TRBJ2-7, with D hard to call. This CDR3 spans 12 amino acids. The V gene lost 6 bases and the J gene lost 5 bases, with 11 bases spanning the gap. Germline V lookup: CDR1 SEHNR, CDR2 FQNEAQ (reference sequence). CDR3 bases: TGTGCCAGCAGGAACCTCGCCAACGAGCAGTACTTC. Translated, it gives CASRNLANEQYF.

The table lists this clonotype with a few counts. V gene TRBV5-1 combines with J gene TRBJ2-1; TRBD1 or TRBD2 may be the D gene (5 bases each). Germline assignment: CDR1 SGHRS and CDR2 YFSETQ. V was trimmed by 4 bases and J by 6 bases, leaving 11 bases between them. CDR3 length: 13 residues. The CDR3 DNA sequence: TGCGCCAGCAGCCTCCGGGACGGCAATGAGCAGTTCTTC. Its translation: CASSLRDGNEQFF.

The CDR3 nucleotides are TGCAGTGCTAGAGATCCCCGGGGCACCATATATTTT. This codes for CSARDPRGTIYF. The gene calls are TRBV20-1 and TRBJ1-3, with unresolved D. V was shortened by 0 bases and J by 9 bases, with 9 bases between the two germline ends. In germline, CDR1 is DFQATT, CDR2 SNEGSKA (reference sequence). The CDR3 totals 12 residues.

This clonotype appeared a few times. CDR3 residues: CASSLDRPEDRPINYGYTF. The CDR3 nucleotides read TGTGCCAGCAGCTTGGATCGGCCCGAAGACCGCCCAATCAACTATGGCTACACCTTC. The rearrangement links TRBV7-3 to TRBJ1-2, with D unresolved. Germline V gene data show CDR1 as SGHTA and CDR2 as FQGTGA. V lost 3 bases and J 2 bases, leaving 25 bases between the germline ends. The CDR3 runs 19 residues.

V is TRBV9 and J is TRBJ1-6; D not resolved. The V gene lost 5 bases and the J gene lost 6 bases, with 3 bases spanning the gap. Germline values: CDR1 SGDLS, CDR2 YYNGEE. CDR3 length: 11 residues. The CDR3 loop reads CASRGNSPLHF. The CDR3, as DNA: TGTGCCAGCAGGGGTAATTCACCCCTCCACTTT.

This clonotype showed up just a few times. The chain links TRBV15 to TRBJ2-2; perhaps TRBD1 as D (5 bases). The V gene's germline CDR1 is LNHNV and CDR2 YYDKDF (reference sequence). The CDR3 runs to 16 residues. The ends were cut back, 0 bases at V and 6 bases at J, with 14 bases in the middle. This CDR3 reads CATSRDRGSGPGELFF. The CDR3 DNA follows: TGTGCCACCAGCAGAGATAGGGGCTCGGGCCCCGGGGAGCTGTTTTTT.

This clonotype was observed at least ten times. The V gene is TRBV15, the J gene TRBJ2-1, with unresolved D. Trimming left V 1 base short and J 8 bases short, with 15 bases between. Germline CDR1 and CDR2: LNHNV and YYDKDF (reference sequence). CDR3 size: 15 residues. The CDR3, as DNA: TGTGCCACCAGCAGAGGGAATCGAGAGAGGCATGAGCAGTTCTTC. This translates into CATSRGNRERHEQFF.

This clonotype turned up a few times. The chain employs TRBV28 and TRBJ1-1; D not resolved. The CDR3 covers 14 residues. V was pared by 5 bases and J by 1 base, with 11 bases between. Germline-derived CDR1 and CDR2 are MDHEN and SYDVKM. CDR3 sequence: CASSPPGSNTEAFF. The CDR3 bases are TGTGCCAGCAGTCCCCCCGGCTCGAACACTGAAGCTTTCTTT. The entire variable domain, with the rest obtained from reference TRBV28 and TRBJ1-1, is as follows: DVKVTQSSRYLVKRTGEKVFLECVQDMDHENMFWYRQDPGLGLRLIYFSYDVKMKEKGDIPEGYSVSREKKERFSLILESASTNQTSMYLCASSPPGSNTEAFFGQGTRLTVV.

J is TRBJ2-2 and V is TRBV5-1; TRBD2 is a possible D gene (5 bases). V was cut by 4 bases and J by 1 base, with 17 bases left in between. The CDR3 totals 17 residues. Germline V gene lookup returns CDR1 SGHRS and CDR2 YFSETQ. The CDR3 is CASSGGLRGQNTGELFF. The CDR3, as DNA: TGCGCCAGCAGCGGAGGATTGAGAGGGCAGAACACCGGGGAGCTGTTTTTT.

This clonotype was detected a few times. The chain combines TRBV7-9 with TRBJ2-7, with TRBD2 matching over 7 bases. V dropped 5 bases and J dropped 7; count of bases not matched to a gene: 17. The CDR3 runs 16 residues. The V gene's germline CDR1 is SEHNR and CDR2 FQNEAQ (reference sequence). The CDR3 DNA reads as TGTGCCAGCAGCCCGCCTAGCGGATTGAGTTTTGGGGAGCAGTACTTC. Protein sequence: CASSPPSGLSFGEQYF.

This clonotype was picked up a small number of times. V and J are TRBV9 and TRBJ2-4, with a tentative D call TRBD2 (6 bases). Germline values: CDR1 SGDLS, CDR2 YYNGEE. The CDR3 has 17 residues. Trimming cost V 3 bases and J 8 bases, with 24 bases left between them. The CDR3: CASSEPAEGPPGYIQYF. The CDR3 DNA follows: TGTGCCAGCAGCGAGCCGGCGGAGGGCCCACCGGGGTACATTCAGTACTTC.

This clonotype was detected only a few times. The chain joins TRBV6-1 to TRBJ2-5, with 8 bases that match TRBD2. Germline lookup yields CDR1 MNHNS and CDR2 SASEGT. The CDR3 totals 15 residues. Trimming removed 6 bases from V and 5 bases from J; junction bases left unmatched: 11. The CDR3 bases are TGTGCCAGCAGCCCCCAAACTAGCGGAGCTGAGACCCAGTACTTC. It is translated as CASSPQTSGAETQYF.

This clonotype was seen only a few times. The V gene is TRBV14, the J gene TRBJ2-1, with a weak D call TRBD1 (6 bases). This CDR3 has 15 residues. The V end was cut by 0 bases, the J end by 1 base, with 7 bases between. Germline lookup yields CDR1 SGHDN and CDR2 FVKESK. The CDR3 spells CASSQEQGSYNEQFF. The CDR3 nucleotides read TGTGCCAGCAGCCAAGAACAGGGTTCCTACAATGAGCAGTTCTTC.

The rearrangement uses TRBV7-2 and TRBJ2-1; 10 bases fit TRBD1. The CDR3 length is 15 residues. CDR1 and CDR2 (germline): SGHTA, FQGNSA. The trim removed 5 bases at V and 7 bases at J, leaving 8 bases unmatched. The CDR3 region is CASSPRTGGFNEQFF. In nucleotides, the CDR3 is TGTGCCAGCAGCCCCCGGACAGGGGGGTTTAATGAGCAGTTCTTC.

This chain connects TRBV6-6 to TRBJ2-5; D not resolved. CDR1 is MNHNY, CDR2 SVGAGI, per germline (reference sequence). This CDR3 has 11 amino acids. V was cut by 7 bases and J by 7 bases, with 10 bases left in between. The DNA of the CDR3 is TGTGCCAGCACTGCGGAGAGGACCCAGTACTTC. This gives the protein CASTAERTQYF.

In this sample, this clonotype turned up a few times. This chain joins TRBV5-1 and TRBJ2-7, with TRBD2 matching 13 bases. The length of the CDR3 is 16 residues. Unmatched junction bases numbered 8, after V lost 1 base and J lost 7 bases. Germline V gene data show CDR1 as SGHRS and CDR2 as YFSETQ. CDR3 coding DNA: TGCGCCAGCAGCTTGTTCACTAGCGGGAGGGCCGGGGAGCAGTACTTC. This translates into CASSLFTSGRAGEQYF.

This clonotype was seen a handful of times. V is TRBV7-2 and J is TRBJ2-7; 9 nucleotides align to TRBD2. With 5 bases clipped from V and 3 bases from J, the junction kept 5 bases outside the gene matches. The CDR3 covers 14 residues. Germline loops: CDR1 SGHTA, CDR2 FQGNSA. In nucleotides, the CDR3 is TGTGCCAGCAGCCGTAGACTAGCGGTCTACGAGCAGTACTTC. Translating it yields CASSRRLAVYEQYF.

The J gene is TRBJ1-1, the V gene TRBV25-1; D remains ambiguous. Germline V gives CDR1 MGHDK, CDR2 SYGVNS. V lost 0 bases to trimming and J lost 7 bases, with 12 bases between them. This CDR3 region has 14 residues. Here the CDR3 reads CASSEYPISSEAFF. CDR3 DNA: TGTGCCAGCAGTGAATACCCTATTTCGAGTGAAGCTTTCTTT.

This clonotype showed up many times. The rearrangement uses TRBV5-1 and TRBJ2-7, with D perhaps TRBD1 (5 bases). V lost 0 bases and J 3 bases, leaving 7 bases between the germline ends. There are 13 residues in the CDR3. The germline gives CDR1 SGHRS, CDR2 YFSETQ. For the CDR3, the DNA is TGCGCCAGCAGCTTGGGACAGATCTACGAGCAGTACTTC. This codes for CASSLGQIYEQYF. The entire variable domain, with the rest obtained from reference TRBV5-1 and TRBJ2-7, is as follows: KAGVTQTPRYLIKTRGQQVTLSCSPISGHRSVSWYQQTPGQGLQFLFEYFSETQRNKGNFPGRFSGRQFSNSRSEMNVSTLELGDSALYLCASSLGQIYEQYFGPGTRLTVT.

This clonotype has just a few counts. The V and J genes are TRBV14 and TRBJ2-2, with unresolved D. The CDR3 is made up of 15 amino acids. The V end lost 4 bases, the J end lost 3 bases, and 12 bases lay between the germline ends. Germline CDR1 is SGHDN and CDR2 is FVKESK. The CDR3 is CASSPRGDYTGELFF. Here the CDR3 DNA reads TGTGCCAGCAGCCCTCGAGGAGACTACACCGGGGAGCTGTTTTTT.

This clonotype was observed at least ten times. The chain carries TRBV2 and TRBJ2-3; D gene unclear. Germline CDR1 is SNHLY and CDR2 is FYNNEI. The length of the CDR3 is 14 residues. V dropped 0 bases and J dropped 2 bases, with 6 bases sitting between them. The CDR3 nucleotides are TGTGCCAGCAGTGAAGCCCCTTTCACAGATACGCAGTATTTT. Residues: CASSEAPFTDTQYF.

A few counts support this clonotype. The J gene is TRBJ1-5, the V gene TRBV28; TRBD1 agrees at 8 bases. This CDR3 contains 18 residues. CDR1 is MDHEN and CDR2 is SYDVKM in the germline V gene. Trimming took 5 bases from V and 5 from J; bases not matched to a gene: 17. Here the CDR3 DNA reads TGTGCCAGCAGTCCTACTTCCCAGGGGGCCCAATTCTATCAGCCCCAGCATTTT. The encoded protein is CASSPTSQGAQFYQPQHF.

The sample holds a few counts of this clonotype. The chain employs TRBV12-3 or TRBV12-4 and TRBJ1-5; 7 nucleotides align to TRBD1. After removal of 7 bases from V and 3 bases from J, the junction contained 15 bases not matched to a gene. The CDR3 length is 17 residues. This CDR3 reads CASTLGTGQGVNQPQHF. In nucleotides, the CDR3 is TGTGCCAGCACCTTGGGGACGGGGCAGGGGGTCAATCAGCCCCAGCATTTT.

This clonotype was recorded at least ten times. This sequence joins TRBV4-2 and TRBJ2-7; D is perhaps TRBD1 or TRBD2 (5 bases each). There are 14 residues in the CDR3. Germline values: CDR1 LGHNA, CDR2 YNFKEQ. With 4 bases removed from V and 1 base from J, the gap between germline ends came to 11 bases. The CDR3: CASSLGDGSYEQYF. Written as DNA, the CDR3 is TGTGCCAGCAGCCTTGGGGACGGGTCCTACGAGCAGTACTTC.

This clonotype showed up just a few times. The chain uses TRBV7-2 and TRBJ2-7; TRBD1 matches 8 bases. This CDR3 region has 15 residues. CDR1 and CDR2 from the germline V gene are SGHTA and FQGNSA. The V gene end was trimmed by 5 bases and the J gene end by 3 bases; junction bases not matched to a gene: 9. The DNA of the CDR3 is TGTGCCAGCAGCCCAAGGACAGGGACCTTCTACGAGCAGTACTTC. Protein: CASSPRTGTFYEQYF. The full variable domain, rest sourced from reference TRBV7-2 and TRBJ2-7, is GAGVSQSPSNKVTEKGKDVELRCDPISGHTALYWYRQSLGQGLEFLIYFQGNSAPDKSGLPSDRFSAERTGGSVSTLTIQRTQQEDSAVYLCASSPRTGTFYEQYFGPGTRLTVT.